Listed below are T cell receptor beta chains from one sample, sequenced in a study of cytomegalovirus exposure and HLA in healthy donors. Data came from immunoSEQ multiplex PCR; TCRdb stores just in-frame clones and leaves some out. The sample includes more than 85,000 clones, around 84% seen only once; the top ten take 1.2%. What was sequenced was PBMCs. These receptors were obtained from a woman under 30 in good health and CMV-seronegative. Each CDR3 is given with its conserved first and last residue. A D gene is named only where the DNA matches it firmly. Only some rows state a clone size, as once, few, many or a class for expanded clones.

D gene,V gene,clone size,J gene,CDR3 protein,CDR3 DNA
-,TRBV7-2,few,TRBJ2-7,CASSSLEGPDEQYF,TGTGCCAGCAGCTCCCTCGAGGGCCCTGACGAGCAGTACTTC
TRBD2,TRBV6-5,-,TRBJ2-7,CASRVSGSRIHEQYF,TGTGCCAGCAGGGTCAGCGGGAGTAGGATCCACGAGCAGTACTTC
TRBD1,TRBV2,-,TRBJ2-5,CASSGPGQGQETQYF,TGTGCCAGCAGTGGTCCGGGACAGGGACAAGAGACCCAGTACTTC
TRBD1,TRBV18,-,TRBJ1-2,CVSSPGTGEGYGYTF,TGTGTCAGCTCACCCGGGACAGGGGAAGGCTATGGCTACACCTTC
-,TRBV7-9,once,TRBJ1-4,CASSFPHGATNEKLFF,TGTGCCAGCAGCTTCCCCCACGGGGCAACTAATGAAAAACTGTTTTTT
-,TRBV5-1,-,TRBJ1-4,CASSGGGLEEKLFF,TGCGCCAGCAGCGGGGGGGGGTTAGAAGAAAAACTGTTTTTT
TRBD1,TRBV4-3,-,TRBJ1-2,CASSRNRGGNYGYTF,TGCGCCAGCAGCCGGAACAGGGGGGGTAACTATGGCTACACCTTC
TRBD1,TRBV5-4,-,TRBJ2-5,CASSKGQVQETQYF,TGTGCCAGCAGCAAGGGACAGGTCCAAGAGACCCAGTACTTC
TRBD1,TRBV7-9,-,TRBJ1-2,CASSLGTGIGGYTF,TGTGCCAGCAGCTTAGGGACAGGGATCGGTGGCTACACCTTC
TRBD1,TRBV7-9,few,TRBJ1-6,CASSQQGQGNSPLHF,TGTGCCAGCAGCCAACAGGGACAGGGTAATTCACCCCTCCACTTT
TRBD1,TRBV2,-,TRBJ2-7,CASTRDRFYEQYF,TGTGCCAGCACCCGGGACAGGTTCTACGAGCAGTACTTC
TRBD2,TRBV7-9,once,TRBJ2-7,CASSGRGYEQYF,TGTGCCAGCAGCGGGAGGGGCTACGAGCAGTACTTC
TRBD2,TRBV30,-,TRBJ2-2,CAWRASGRTGELFF,TGTGCCTGGAGGGCTAGCGGGAGGACCGGGGAGCTGTTTTTT
TRBD2,TRBV7-3,-,TRBJ2-3,CASSLNARTSGDRSDTQYF,TGTGCCAGCAGCTTAAATGCCCGGACTAGCGGGGATCGGTCAGATACGCAGTATTTT
-,TRBV28,-,TRBJ1-4,CASSPGQFREKLFF,TGTGCCAGCAGTCCAGGACAGTTCCGGGAAAAACTGTTTTTT
-,TRBV11-2,-,TRBJ2-3,CASSSQPSPATDTQYF,TGTGCCAGCAGCTCCCAACCTAGCCCGGCCACAGATACGCAGTATTTT
-,TRBV21-1,-,TRBJ2-3,CASSNSRKTEREKFLSNTDTQYF,TGTGCCAGCAGCAATTCGCGAAAAACGGAGCGGGAGAAGTTCCTCAGCAACACAGATACGCAGTATTTT
TRBD1,TRBV5-6,-,TRBJ1-2,CASSLGGQFYGYTF,TGTGCCAGCAGCTTGGGGGGACAGTTCTATGGCTACACCTTC
-,TRBV30,once,TRBJ1-6,CAWSLGGTQSSYNSPLHF,TGTGCCTGGAGTCTCGGGGGTACCCAGAGCTCCTATAATTCACCCCTCCACTTT
-,TRBV6-1,-,TRBJ2-3,CASTSYPPADTQYF,TGTGCCAGCACCTCCTACCCCCCCGCAGATACGCAGTATTTT
TRBD2,TRBV12-5,-,TRBJ2-3,CASGLRLAGGTTDTQYF,TGTGCTAGTGGTTTAAGACTAGCGGGAGGGACGACAGATACGCAGTATTTT
TRBD2,TRBV7-3,once,TRBJ2-1,CASSRTSGGGSYNEQFF,TGTGCCAGCAGCCGGACTAGCGGGGGGGGCTCCTACAATGAGCAGTTCTTC
TRBD1,TRBV30,-,TRBJ1-5,CAWSATGTGFGQPQHF,TGTGCCTGGAGTGCCACCGGGACAGGGTTTGGGCAGCCCCAGCATTTT
TRBD1,TRBV5-6,-,TRBJ2-1,CASSLDTGGSYNEQFF,TGTGCCAGCAGCTTGGATACAGGGGGCTCCTACAATGAGCAGTTCTTC
-,TRBV10-3,-,TRBJ2-7,CAISEYRDYEQYF,TGTGCCATCAGTGAGTACCGGGACTACGAGCAGTACTTC
TRBD1,TRBV5-1,-,TRBJ1-6,CASSADRASSPLHF,TGCGCCAGCAGCGCCGACAGGGCGAGTTCACCCCTCCACTTT
-,TRBV9,-,TRBJ1-3,CASSYDRYSGNTIYF,TGTGCCAGCAGCTATGACAGGTACTCTGGAAACACCATATATTTT
-,TRBV19,-,TRBJ2-1,CASRDVGGSDEQFF,TGTGCCAGTAGAGACGTTGGGGGGTCGGATGAGCAGTTCTTC
-,TRBV18,-,TRBJ2-5,CASSPSGLETQYF,TGTGCCAGCTCACCGAGCGGTTTGGAGACCCAGTACTTC
TRBD2,TRBV30,-,TRBJ2-1,CAWSVGAGDNEQFF,TGTGCCTGGAGTGTAGGGGCGGGGGACAATGAGCAGTTCTTC
-,TRBV7-9,-,TRBJ2-2,CASSLHWTVANTGELFF,TGTGCCAGCAGCTTACATTGGACAGTCGCGAACACCGGGGAGCTGTTTTTT
TRBD1,TRBV5-4,few,TRBJ1-3,CASSSGTGSGVGSGNTIYF,TGTGCCAGCAGCTCGGGGACAGGTAGCGGAGTGGGGTCTGGAAACACCATATATTTT
-,TRBV7-2,-,TRBJ2-3,CASSIFPRGWGADTQYF,TGTGCCAGCAGCATATTCCCCCGCGGGTGGGGGGCAGATACGCAGTATTTT
-,TRBV6-5,-,TRBJ2-7,CASSYRGHPYEQYF,TGTGCCAGCAGTTACAGGGGACACCCCTACGAGCAGTACTTC
-,TRBV2,once,TRBJ1-2,CASTRTDIYGYTF,TGTGCCAGCACGAGGACAGACATATATGGCTACACCTTC
TRBD1,TRBV4-1,-,TRBJ2-2,CASSMDRADPTGELFF,TGCGCCAGCAGCATGGACAGGGCAGACCCTACCGGGGAGCTGTTTTTT
TRBD1,TRBV7-9,-,TRBJ1-2,CASSPRQGGIYGYTF,TGTGCCAGCAGCCCGCGACAGGGTGGGATCTATGGCTACACCTTC
TRBD2,TRBV15,-,TRBJ2-7,CATSRDREGGSYEQYF,TGTGCCACCAGCAGAGATCGGGAGGGTGGGAGCTACGAGCAGTACTTC
TRBD2,TRBV29-1,-,TRBJ2-7,CSAGWGGSSYEQYF,TGCAGCGCCGGCTGGGGGGGGAGCTCCTACGAGCAGTACTTC
-,TRBV6-1,few,TRBJ2-7,CATSTLGANEQYF,TGTGCCACCTCGACGTTGGGCGCCAACGAGCAGTACTTC
TRBD2,TRBV4-1,few,TRBJ2-7,CASSQDYSSGGYEQYF,TGTGCCAGCAGCCAAGATTATTCTAGCGGGGGCTACGAGCAGTACTTC
-,TRBV9,-,TRBJ2-1,CASSVGGRINEQFF,TGTGCCAGCAGCGTTGGGGGCCGAATCAATGAGCAGTTCTTC
-,TRBV6-1,once,TRBJ1-2,CASSKTAPYGYTF,TGTGCCAGCAGTAAGACAGCACCCTATGGCTACACCTTC
TRBD1,TRBV29-1,-,TRBJ2-4,CSVPATGDSGIQYF,TGCAGCGTCCCTGCGACAGGGGATTCTGGCATTCAGTACTTC
-,TRBV14,-,TRBJ2-7,CASSQNLGGEQYF,TGTGCCAGCAGCCAGAACCTAGGTGGGGAGCAGTACTTC
-,TRBV30,-,TRBJ1-6,CAWSRGNNNSPLHF,TGTGCCTGGAGTCGGGGTAATAATAATTCACCCCTCCACTTT
TRBD1,TRBV29-1,-,TRBJ2-1,CSVEPLRGRADEQFF,TGCAGCGTTGAACCCCTCAGGGGGCGCGCTGATGAGCAGTTCTTC
-,TRBV4-3,once,TRBJ2-1,CASSQESSAEYNEQFF,TGCGCCAGCAGCCAAGAATCCAGCGCCGAATACAATGAGCAGTTCTTC
TRBD1,TRBV2,-,TRBJ2-1,CASRPRTGYLPLTDNEQFF,TGTGCCAGCCGACCGCGGACAGGGTACCTCCCGTTGACCGACAATGAGCAGTTCTTC
TRBD1,TRBV6-5,-,TRBJ2-2,CASRTGETGELFF,TGTGCCAGTAGGACAGGGGAGACCGGGGAGCTGTTTTTT
TRBD1,TRBV6-1,-,TRBJ1-1,CARKDSLRGTEAFF,TGTGCCCGCAAGGACTCTCTCAGGGGGACTGAAGCTTTCTTT
-,TRBV19,-,TRBJ2-7,CASSELAVGPQHSYEQYF,TGTGCCAGCTCCGAGTTAGCGGTCGGACCACAGCACTCCTACGAGCAGTACTTC
-,TRBV5-1,few,TRBJ2-5,CASSHRIQETQYF,TGCGCCAGCAGCCACAGGATCCAAGAGACCCAGTACTTC
TRBD1,TRBV6-5,-,TRBJ1-1,CASSYSLTGYNTEAFF,TGTGCCAGCAGTTACTCCTTGACAGGGTATAACACTGAAGCTTTCTTT
TRBD1,TRBV6-5,-,TRBJ2-7,CASREGQGAVEQYF,TGTGCCAGCAGAGAGGGACAGGGGGCTGTCGAGCAGTACTTC
TRBD1,TRBV7-9,-,TRBJ2-7,CASRARDRDNEQYF,TGTGCCAGCAGGGCCCGGGACAGGGATAACGAGCAGTACTTC
-,TRBV19,once,TRBJ1-5,CASSKWVGANQPQHF,TGTGCCAGTTCAAAGTGGGTAGGAGCCAATCAGCCCCAGCATTTT
TRBD1,TRBV6-1,few,TRBJ1-4,CASRGQAGSYEKLFF,TGTGCCAGCAGGGGACAGGCGGGGTCCTATGAAAAACTGTTTTTT
-,TRBV4-3,-,TRBJ2-5,CASSHWEAQGTQYF,TGCGCCAGCAGCCACTGGGAAGCGCAGGGGACCCAGTACTTC
TRBD1,TRBV6-5,few,TRBJ1-6,CASSYGTGTGDSPLHF,TGTGCCAGCAGTTACGGTACCGGGACAGGGGATTCACCCCTCCACTTT